This T cell receptor beta chain was profiled in a study of blood T cell repertoires in COVID-19. For the study at large: PBMCs, B-cell-depleted T cells, or T cells provided the cDNA or gDNA that made up the material.

Germline CDR1 reads SGHNT; CDR2 reads YENEEA. The CDR3 is made up of 13 amino acids. Remarks on this clone: Compared with germline, one end of the junction differs, possibly owing to a read error.

The method was immunoSEQ multiplex PCR; TCRdb's version includes in-frame clones alone and lacks a portion of them. The sample holds under 300,000 clones, about 88% seen once. This chain uses TRBV11-3 with TRBJ1-1, with D possibly TRBD1 on 6 matching bases. The sample comprised peripheral blood. This TCR was sampled from a woman in her 40s who had recovered from COVID-19. The CDR3 DNA reads as TGTGCCAGCAGGGGGGCTTCGGGACGTAGCTTAGTCTTT. Its translation: CASRGASGRSLVF.